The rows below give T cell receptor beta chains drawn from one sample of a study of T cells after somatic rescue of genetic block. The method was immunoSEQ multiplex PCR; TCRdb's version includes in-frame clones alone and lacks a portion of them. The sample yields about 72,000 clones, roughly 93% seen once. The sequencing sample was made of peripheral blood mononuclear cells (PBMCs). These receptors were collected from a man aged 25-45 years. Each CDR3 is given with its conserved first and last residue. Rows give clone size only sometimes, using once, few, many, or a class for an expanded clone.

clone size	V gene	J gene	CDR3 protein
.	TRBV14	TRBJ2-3	CASSQQPGMTDTQYF
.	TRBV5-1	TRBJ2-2	CASSLRTGFVTGELFF
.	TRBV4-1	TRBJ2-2	CASSPRDSSTGELFF
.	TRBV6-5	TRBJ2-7	CASSSWTGFDEQYF
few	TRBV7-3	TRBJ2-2	CASSPRPETGGITGELFF
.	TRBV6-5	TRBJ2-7	CASSYSPGQGRQYF
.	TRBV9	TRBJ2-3	CASSVGTSGARGDTQYF
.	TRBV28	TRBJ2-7	CASSLWGGLYEQYF
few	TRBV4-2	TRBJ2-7	CASSQAGGNSYEQYF
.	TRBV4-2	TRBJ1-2	CASSSKTGFRYGYTF
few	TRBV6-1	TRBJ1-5	CASGWVDQPQHF
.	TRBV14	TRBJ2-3	CASSPRLGAGGGTDTQYF
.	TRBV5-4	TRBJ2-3	CASSLEGAGTDTQYF
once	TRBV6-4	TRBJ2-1	CASSKNRVNDEQFF
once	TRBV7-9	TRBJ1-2	CASSFDGPNYGYTF
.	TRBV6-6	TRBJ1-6	CASSPDSNENSPLHF
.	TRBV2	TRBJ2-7	CAGGDRSLVGEQYF
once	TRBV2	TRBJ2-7	CASRGTGTPSTYEQYF
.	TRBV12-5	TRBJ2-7	CASGLPHEQYF
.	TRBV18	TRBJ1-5	CASSPGDQPQHF
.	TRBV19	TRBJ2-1	CASSIGRAGEQFF